Detailed here is one T cell receptor (beta chain). Looked up from germline, CDR1 is MNHNS and CDR2 is SASEGT. The CDR3 length is 15 residues. Between the trimmed V and J ends, which lost 7 bases and 5 bases, there was a span of 20 bases. These data belong to a study of cytomegalovirus exposure and HLA in healthy donors. TCRdb keeps only in-frame clones here, not all; method: immunoSEQ multiplex PCR. The table has roughly 150,000 clones, roughly 90% seen once. Sequencing was done on a sample of PBMCs. The chain carries TRBV6-1 and TRBJ1-2, with D possibly matching TRBD1 (6 bases). The sequence derives from a woman aged 30 to 39 in good health and CMV-seronegative. This CDR3 reads CASNAATGTSYGYTF. The CDR3 DNA reads as TGTGCCAGCAACGCCGCAACAGGGACTTCTTATGGCTACACCTTC.